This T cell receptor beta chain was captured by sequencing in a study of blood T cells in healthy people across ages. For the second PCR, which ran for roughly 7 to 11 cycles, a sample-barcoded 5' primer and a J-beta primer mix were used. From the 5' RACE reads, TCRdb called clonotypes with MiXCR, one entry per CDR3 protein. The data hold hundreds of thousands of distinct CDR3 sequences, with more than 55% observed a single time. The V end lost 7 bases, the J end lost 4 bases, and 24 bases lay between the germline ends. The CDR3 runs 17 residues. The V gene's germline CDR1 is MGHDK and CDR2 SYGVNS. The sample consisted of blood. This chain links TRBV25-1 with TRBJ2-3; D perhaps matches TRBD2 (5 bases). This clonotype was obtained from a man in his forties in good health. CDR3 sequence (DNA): TGTGCCAGCACACCGGAGGAACTAGTGGGAACCTCAGATACGCAGTATTTT. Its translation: CASTPEELVGTSDTQYF.